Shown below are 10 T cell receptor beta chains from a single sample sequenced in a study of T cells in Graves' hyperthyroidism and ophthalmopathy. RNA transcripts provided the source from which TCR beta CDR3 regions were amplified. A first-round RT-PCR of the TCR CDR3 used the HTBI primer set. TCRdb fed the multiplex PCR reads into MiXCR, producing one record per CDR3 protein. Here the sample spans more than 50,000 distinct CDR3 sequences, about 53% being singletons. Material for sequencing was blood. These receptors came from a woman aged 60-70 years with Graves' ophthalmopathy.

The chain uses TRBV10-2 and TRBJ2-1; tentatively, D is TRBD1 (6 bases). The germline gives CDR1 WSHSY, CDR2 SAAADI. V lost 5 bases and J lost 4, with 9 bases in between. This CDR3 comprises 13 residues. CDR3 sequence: CASSFTGYNEQFF. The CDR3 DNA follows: TGCGCCAGCAGTTTCACAGGGTACAATGAGCAGTTCTTC.

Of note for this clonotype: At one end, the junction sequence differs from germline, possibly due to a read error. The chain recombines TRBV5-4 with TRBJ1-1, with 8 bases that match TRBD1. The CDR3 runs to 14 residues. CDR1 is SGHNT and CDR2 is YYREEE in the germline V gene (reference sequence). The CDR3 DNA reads TGTGCCAGCAGCCTGGACAGGGTGGCCACTGAATCTTTCTTT. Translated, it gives CASSLDRVATESFF.

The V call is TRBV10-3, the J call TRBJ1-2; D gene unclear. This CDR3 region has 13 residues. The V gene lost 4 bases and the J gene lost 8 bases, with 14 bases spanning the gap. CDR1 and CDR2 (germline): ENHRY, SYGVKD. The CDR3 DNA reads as TGTGCCATCAGTGGGGCGGGAATAGGCGGCTACACCTTC. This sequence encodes CAISGAGIGGYTF.

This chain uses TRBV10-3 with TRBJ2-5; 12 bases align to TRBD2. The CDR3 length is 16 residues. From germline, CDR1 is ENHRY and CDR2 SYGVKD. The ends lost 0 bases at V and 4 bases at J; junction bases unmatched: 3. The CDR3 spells CAISESAGLAGETQYF. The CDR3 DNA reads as TGTGCCATCAGTGAGTCGGCGGGACTAGCGGGAGAGACCCAGTACTTC.

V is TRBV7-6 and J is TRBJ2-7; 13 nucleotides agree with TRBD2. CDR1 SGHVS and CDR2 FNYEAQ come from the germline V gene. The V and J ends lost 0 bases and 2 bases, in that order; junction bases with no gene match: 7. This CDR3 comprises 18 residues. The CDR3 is CASSLAARTSGSTYEQYF. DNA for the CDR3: TGTGCCAGCAGCTTAGCGGCTAGGACTAGCGGGAGTACCTACGAGCAGTACTTC.

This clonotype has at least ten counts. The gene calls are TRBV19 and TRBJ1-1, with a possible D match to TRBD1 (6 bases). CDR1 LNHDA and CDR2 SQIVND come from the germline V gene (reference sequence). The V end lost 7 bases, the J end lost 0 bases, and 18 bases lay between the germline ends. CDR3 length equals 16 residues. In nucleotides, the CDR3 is TGTGCCAGTACCAGCCCGGGGGGGGGCATGAACACTGAAGCTTTCTTT. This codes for CASTSPGGGMNTEAFF.

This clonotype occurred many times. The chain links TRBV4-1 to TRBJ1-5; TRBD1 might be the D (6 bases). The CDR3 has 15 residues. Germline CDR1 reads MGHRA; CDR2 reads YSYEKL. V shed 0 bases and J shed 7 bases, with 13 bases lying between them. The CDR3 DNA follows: TGCGCCAGCAGCCAAGATAAAGGGGGGGTGCAGCCCCAGCATTTT. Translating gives CASSQDKGGVQPQHF.

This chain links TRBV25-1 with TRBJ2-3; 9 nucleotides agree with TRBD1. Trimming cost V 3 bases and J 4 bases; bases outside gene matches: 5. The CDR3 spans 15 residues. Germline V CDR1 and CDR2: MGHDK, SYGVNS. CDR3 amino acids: CASSELQGAPDTQYF. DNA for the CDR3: TGTGCCAGCAGTGAGCTACAGGGGGCCCCAGATACGCAGTATTTT. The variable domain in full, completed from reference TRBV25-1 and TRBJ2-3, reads EADIYQTPRYLVIGTGKKITLECSQTMGHDKMYWYQQDPGMELHLIHYSYGVNSTEKGDLSSESTVSRIRTEHFPLTLESARPSHTSQYLCASSELQGAPDTQYFGPGTRLTVL.

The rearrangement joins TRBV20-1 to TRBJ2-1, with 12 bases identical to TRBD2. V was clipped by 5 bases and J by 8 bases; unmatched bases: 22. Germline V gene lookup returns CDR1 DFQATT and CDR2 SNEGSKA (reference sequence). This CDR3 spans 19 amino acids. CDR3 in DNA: TGCAGTGCTTGGGACACCCTTGGAGCTAGCGGGAGGGCCGGGGATGAGCAGTTCTTC. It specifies CSAWDTLGASGRAGDEQFF.

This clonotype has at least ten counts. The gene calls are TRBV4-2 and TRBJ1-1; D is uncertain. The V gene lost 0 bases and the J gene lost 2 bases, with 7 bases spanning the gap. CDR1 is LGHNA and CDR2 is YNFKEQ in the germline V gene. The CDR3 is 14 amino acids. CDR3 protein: CASSQEVHNTEAFF. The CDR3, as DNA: TGTGCCAGCAGCCAAGAGGTTCACAACACTGAAGCTTTCTTT.